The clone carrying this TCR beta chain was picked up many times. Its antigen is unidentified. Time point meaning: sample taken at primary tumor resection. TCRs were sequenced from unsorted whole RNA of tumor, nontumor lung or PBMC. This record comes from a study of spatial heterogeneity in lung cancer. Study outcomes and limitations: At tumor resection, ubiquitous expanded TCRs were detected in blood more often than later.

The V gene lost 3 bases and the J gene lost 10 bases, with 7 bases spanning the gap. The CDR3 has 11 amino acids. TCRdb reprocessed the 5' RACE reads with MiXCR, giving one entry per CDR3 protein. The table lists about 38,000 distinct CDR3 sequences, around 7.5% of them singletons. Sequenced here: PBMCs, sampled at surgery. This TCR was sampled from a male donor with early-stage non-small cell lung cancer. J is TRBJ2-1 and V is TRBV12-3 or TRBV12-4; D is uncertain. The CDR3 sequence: CASSLYVEQFF. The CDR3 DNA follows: TGTGCCAGCAGTTTGTACGTAGAGCAGTTCTTC.